This T cell receptor beta chain appears in the sequencing data of a study of immune evolution from preneoplasia to lung adenocarcinoma. CDR1 is GTSNPN, CDR2 SVGIG, per germline (reference sequence). This CDR3 contains 16 residues. J gave up 3 bases and V 4 bases, and 6 bases lay outside the gene matches. Only in-frame clones appear in the TCRdb table, and some are missing; sequencing was by immunoSEQ multiplex PCR. Among approximately 2,000 clones, 70% to 85% were seen once, and the ten largest hold about 9.1%. For this clone: As yet, its antigen is unknown.

General study findings and limits: Top clone share appeared to fall from AAH through AIS, MIA, adenocarcinoma. Later-stage lesions seemingly showed higher T cell density and diversity than normal lung.

Between the mid-2010s and the late 2010s, patients underwent resection in Japan or China. H&E slides confirmed each diagnosis, reviewed by two pathologists independently. Sequencing input: FFPE adjacent normal lung tissue. This chain uses TRBV30 with TRBJ2-6, with 10 bases identical to TRBD1. The receptor comes from a person aged 70 to 85 with lung adenocarcinoma. CDR3 in amino acids: CAWKTGGAFGANVLTF. The CDR3 bases are TGTGCCTGGAAGACAGGGGGCGCGTTTGGGGCCAACGTCCTGACTTTC. Full variable domain (remainder filled in from reference TRBV30 and TRBJ2-6): SQTIHQWPATLVQPVGSPLSLECTVEGTSNPNLYWYRQAAGRGLQLLFYSVGIGQISSEVPQNLSASRPQDRQFILSSKKLLLSDSGFYLCAWKTGGAFGANVLTFGAGSRLTVL.